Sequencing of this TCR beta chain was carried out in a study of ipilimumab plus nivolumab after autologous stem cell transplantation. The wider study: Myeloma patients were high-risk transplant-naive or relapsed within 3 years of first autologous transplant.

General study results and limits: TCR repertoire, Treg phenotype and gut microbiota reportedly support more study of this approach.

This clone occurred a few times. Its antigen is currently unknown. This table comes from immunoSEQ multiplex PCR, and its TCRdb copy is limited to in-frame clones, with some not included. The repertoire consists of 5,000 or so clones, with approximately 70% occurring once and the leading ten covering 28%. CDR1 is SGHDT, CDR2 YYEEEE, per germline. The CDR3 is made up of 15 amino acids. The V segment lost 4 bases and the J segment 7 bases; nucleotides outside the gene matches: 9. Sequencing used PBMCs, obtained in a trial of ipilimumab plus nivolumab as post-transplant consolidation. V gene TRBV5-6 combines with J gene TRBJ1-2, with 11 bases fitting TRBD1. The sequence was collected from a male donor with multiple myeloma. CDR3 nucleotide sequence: TGTGCCAGCAGCCCCAGGACAGGGGGCTTGGGTGGCTACACCTTC. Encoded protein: CASSPRTGGLGGYTF.